These 10 T cell receptor beta chains share one sample of origin, sequenced in a study of shared clonotypes between healthy human individuals. Repertoires were generated with immunoSEQ multiplex PCR, while TCRdb's copy carries only in-frame clones and drops some. The data hold about 480,000 clones, with 75% to 80% observed a single time. Material for sequencing was PBMCs. Receptor source: a woman aged 35 to 49 in good health. Some clones in this sample may be carry-over from other donors' samples.

The V and J genes are TRBV1 and TRBJ2-7; the table's D call, TRBD2, was not checked against the DNA. TRBV1 is a pseudogene locus. The CDR3 contains 15 residues. The CDR3 DNA sequence: TGCACCAGCGAGGAAGGGAGTGGAGCTCCTAACGAGCAGTACTTC. Translated, it gives CTSEEGSGAPNEQYF.

This sequence joins TRBV28 and TRBJ2-3; D is possibly TRBD1 (6 bases). The ends were cut back, 2 bases at V and 1 base at J, with 16 bases in the middle. The CDR3 is 17 residues long. Germline V gene data show CDR1 as MDHEN and CDR2 as SYDVKM. Written as DNA, the CDR3 is TGTGCCAGCAGTTTACTTCCGGACAGCCTGGGCACAGATACGCAGTATTTT. Translation gives CASSLLPDSLGTDTQYF.

The chain couples TRBV5-4 to TRBJ1-5; no clear D. The CDR3 is 15 amino acids. V was cut by 0 bases and J by 2 bases, with 9 bases left in between. In germline, CDR1 is SGHNT, CDR2 YYREEE (reference sequence). CDR3 loop: CASSLDPQGNQPQHF. CDR3 bases: TGTGCCAGCAGCTTGGACCCGCAGGGCAATCAGCCCCAGCATTTT.

J is TRBJ2-3 and V is TRBV19; D ambiguous. The germline gives CDR1 LNHDA, CDR2 SQIVND (reference sequence). Trimming pared 1 base from V and 1 base from J, leaving 9 bases between. This CDR3 has 15 amino acids. CDR3 coding DNA: TGTGCCAGTAGTATAGCTGGGATGGGCACAGATACGCAGTATTTT. This sequence encodes CASSIAGMGTDTQYF.

The V gene is TRBV27, the J gene TRBJ2-7; a possible D gene is TRBD1 (6 bases). CDR3 length: 14 residues. V lost 6 bases and J 0 bases, leaving 12 bases between the germline ends. Per germline, CDR1 MNHEY and CDR2 SMNVEV (reference sequence). CDR3 sequence: CASRPTQGSYEQYF. CDR3 coding DNA: TGTGCCAGCAGACCCACACAGGGCTCCTACGAGCAGTACTTC.

This clone was recorded at least ten times. This chain's CDR3 is CASSQDLAGAYNEQFF. The CDR3 DNA reads as TGTGCCAGCAGCCAAGATCTAGCGGGAGCCTACAATGAGCAGTTCTTC. This sequence joins TRBV4-2 and TRBJ2-1; 10 bases align to TRBD2. Germline assignment: CDR1 LGHNA and CDR2 YNFKEQ. The CDR3 is made up of 16 amino acids. V gave up 0 bases and J gave up 2 bases; unmatched junction bases: 1.

This chain connects TRBV7-3 to TRBJ2-1; weak D call: TRBD2 (5 bases). The CDR3 loop spans 15 amino acids. Germline V gene data show CDR1 as SGHTA and CDR2 as FQGTGA. Trimming stripped 5 bases from V and 3 bases from J, with 14 bases between. CDR3 region: CASSRGLPDYNEQFF. For the CDR3, the DNA is TGTGCCAGCAGCCGAGGACTCCCTGACTACAATGAGCAGTTCTTC.

V and J are TRBV5-1 and TRBJ2-7, with D maybe TRBD2 (6 bases). This CDR3 has 15 amino acids. Trimming removed 4 bases at V and 5 bases at J, with 19 bases between. Germline values: CDR1 SGHRS, CDR2 YFSETQ. CDR3 sequence (DNA): TGCGCCAGCAGCCTGATTGGGAGGTCCCTTAACGAGCAGTACTTC. This encodes CASSLIGRSLNEQYF.

The V gene is TRBV15, the J gene TRBJ2-7; 7 positions match TRBD1. V was clipped by 3 bases and J by 1 base; unmatched bases: 6. The V gene's germline CDR1 is LNHNV and CDR2 YYDKDF (reference sequence). This CDR3 is built from 15 residues. This CDR3 reads CATSSRTGESYEQYF. The CDR3 bases are TGTGCCACCAGCAGCCGGACAGGTGAATCCTACGAGCAGTACTTC.

The V and J genes are TRBV20-1 and TRBJ2-5; the D is unclear. There are 11 residues in the CDR3. V was clipped by 2 bases and J by 5 bases, with 6 bases between them. Per germline, CDR1 DFQATT and CDR2 SNEGSKA (reference sequence). The CDR3 DNA sequence: TGCAGTGCTAGATCCTTTGAGACCCAGTACTTC. Residues: CSARSFETQYF.